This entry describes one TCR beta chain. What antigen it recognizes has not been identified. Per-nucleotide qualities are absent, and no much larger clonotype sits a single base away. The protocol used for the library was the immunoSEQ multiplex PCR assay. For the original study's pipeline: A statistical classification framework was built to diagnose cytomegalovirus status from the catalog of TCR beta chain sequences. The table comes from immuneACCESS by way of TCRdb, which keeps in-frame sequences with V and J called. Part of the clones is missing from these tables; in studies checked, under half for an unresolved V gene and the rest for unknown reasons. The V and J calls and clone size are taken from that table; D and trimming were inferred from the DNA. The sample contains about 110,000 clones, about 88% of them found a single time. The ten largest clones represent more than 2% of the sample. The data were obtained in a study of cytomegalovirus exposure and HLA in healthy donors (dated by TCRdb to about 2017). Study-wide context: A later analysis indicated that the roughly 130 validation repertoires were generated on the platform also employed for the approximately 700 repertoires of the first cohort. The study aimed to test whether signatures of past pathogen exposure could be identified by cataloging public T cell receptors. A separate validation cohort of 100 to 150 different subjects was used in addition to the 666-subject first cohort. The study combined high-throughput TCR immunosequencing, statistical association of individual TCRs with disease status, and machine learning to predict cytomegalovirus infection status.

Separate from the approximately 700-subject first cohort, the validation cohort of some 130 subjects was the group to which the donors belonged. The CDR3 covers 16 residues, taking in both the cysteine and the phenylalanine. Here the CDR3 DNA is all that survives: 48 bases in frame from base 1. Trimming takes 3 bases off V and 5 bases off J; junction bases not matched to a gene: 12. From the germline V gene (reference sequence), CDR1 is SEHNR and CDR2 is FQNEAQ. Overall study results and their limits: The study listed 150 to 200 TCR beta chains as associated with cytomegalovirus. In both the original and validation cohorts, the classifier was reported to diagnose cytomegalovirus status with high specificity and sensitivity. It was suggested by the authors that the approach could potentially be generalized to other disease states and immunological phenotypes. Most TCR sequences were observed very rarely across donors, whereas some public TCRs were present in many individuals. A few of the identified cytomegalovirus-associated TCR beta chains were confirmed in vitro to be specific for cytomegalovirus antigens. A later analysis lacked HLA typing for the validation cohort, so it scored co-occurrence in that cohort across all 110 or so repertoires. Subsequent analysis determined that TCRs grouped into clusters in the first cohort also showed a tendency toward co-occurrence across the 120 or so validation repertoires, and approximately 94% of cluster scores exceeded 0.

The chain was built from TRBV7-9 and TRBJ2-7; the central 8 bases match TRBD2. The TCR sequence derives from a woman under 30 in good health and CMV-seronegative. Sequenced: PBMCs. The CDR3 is CASSFLVGGAWDEQYF. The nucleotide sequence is TGTGCCAGCAGCTTTCTGGTCGGGGGGGCCTGGGACGAGCAGTACTTC.